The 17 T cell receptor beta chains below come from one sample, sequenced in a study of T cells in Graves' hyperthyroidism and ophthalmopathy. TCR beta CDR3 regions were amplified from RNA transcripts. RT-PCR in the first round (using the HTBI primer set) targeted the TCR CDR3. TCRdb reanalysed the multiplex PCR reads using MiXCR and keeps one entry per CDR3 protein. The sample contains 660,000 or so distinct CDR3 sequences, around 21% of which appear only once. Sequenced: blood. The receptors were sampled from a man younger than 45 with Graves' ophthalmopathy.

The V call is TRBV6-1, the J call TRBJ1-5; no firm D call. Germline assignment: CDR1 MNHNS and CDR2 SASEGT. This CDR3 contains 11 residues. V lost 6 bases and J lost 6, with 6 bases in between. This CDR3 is CASRGTQPQHF. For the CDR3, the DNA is TGTGCCAGCAGGGGTACTCAGCCCCAGCATTTT.

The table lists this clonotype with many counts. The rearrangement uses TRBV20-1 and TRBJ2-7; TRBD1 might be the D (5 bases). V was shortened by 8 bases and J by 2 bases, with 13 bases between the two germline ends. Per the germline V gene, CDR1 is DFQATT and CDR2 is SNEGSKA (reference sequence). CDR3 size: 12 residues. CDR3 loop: CSTKGRAYEQYF. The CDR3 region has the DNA TGCAGTACCAAGGGCAGGGCCTACGAGCAGTACTTC.

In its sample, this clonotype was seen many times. Here the CDR3 reads CASSLRLAGIGEQFF. The CDR3 DNA reads TGTGCCAGCAGTTTAAGGCTAGCGGGAATAGGGGAGCAGTTCTTC. V and J are TRBV12-3 or TRBV12-4 and TRBJ2-1, with TRBD2 matching over 9 bases. The CDR3 covers 15 residues. Trimming cost V 2 bases and J 10 bases; bases outside gene matches: 9.

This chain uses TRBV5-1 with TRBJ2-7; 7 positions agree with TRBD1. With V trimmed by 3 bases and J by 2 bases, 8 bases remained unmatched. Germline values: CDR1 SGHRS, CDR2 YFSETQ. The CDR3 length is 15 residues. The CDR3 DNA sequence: TGCGCCAGCAGCTCGAGAGGGGGCCTCGCCTACGAGCAGTACTTC. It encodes CASSSRGGLAYEQYF. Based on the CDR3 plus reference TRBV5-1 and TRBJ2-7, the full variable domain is KAGVTQTPRYLIKTRGQQVTLSCSPISGHRSVSWYQQTPGQGLQFLFEYFSETQRNKGNFPGRFSGRQFSNSRSEMNVSTLELGDSALYLCASSSRGGLAYEQYFGPGTRLTVT.

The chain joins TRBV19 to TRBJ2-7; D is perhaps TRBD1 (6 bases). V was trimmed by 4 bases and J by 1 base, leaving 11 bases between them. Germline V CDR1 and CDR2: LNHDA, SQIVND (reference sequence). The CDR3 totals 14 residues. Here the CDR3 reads CASSTPGQSYEQYF. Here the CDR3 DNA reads TGTGCCAGTAGTACTCCCGGACAGTCCTACGAGCAGTACTTC.

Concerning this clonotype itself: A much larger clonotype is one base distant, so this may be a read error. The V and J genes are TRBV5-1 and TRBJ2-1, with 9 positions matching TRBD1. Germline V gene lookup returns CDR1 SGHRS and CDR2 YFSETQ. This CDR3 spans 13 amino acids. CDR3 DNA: TGCGCCGGCAGCCCACAGGGGGCCGGTGAGCAGTTCTTC. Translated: CAGSPQGAGEQFF.

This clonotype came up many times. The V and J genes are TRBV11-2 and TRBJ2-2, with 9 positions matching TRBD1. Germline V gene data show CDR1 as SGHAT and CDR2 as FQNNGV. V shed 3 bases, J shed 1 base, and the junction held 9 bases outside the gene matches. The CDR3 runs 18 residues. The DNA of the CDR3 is TGTGCCAGCAGCTTCGTCTTACAGGGGGCCGGGAACACCGGGGAGCTGTTTTTT. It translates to CASSFVLQGAGNTGELFF.

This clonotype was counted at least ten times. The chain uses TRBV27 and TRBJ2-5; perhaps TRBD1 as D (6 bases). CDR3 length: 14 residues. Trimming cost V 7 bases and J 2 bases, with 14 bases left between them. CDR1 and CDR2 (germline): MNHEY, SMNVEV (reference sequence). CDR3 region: CASTGVFGQETQYF. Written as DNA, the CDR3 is TGTGCCAGCACAGGGGTATTTGGACAAGAGACCCAGTACTTC.

The CDR3 DNA reads as TGTGCCAGCTCACCGGCCACTAAAGAGACCCAGTACTTC. Its protein product is CASSPATKETQYF. The rearrangement links TRBV18 to TRBJ2-5; D remains unclear. Germline-derived CDR1 and CDR2 are KGHSH and LQKENI. This CDR3 has 13 residues. Trimming took off 3 bases at V and 3 bases at J, with 8 bases between the two ends.

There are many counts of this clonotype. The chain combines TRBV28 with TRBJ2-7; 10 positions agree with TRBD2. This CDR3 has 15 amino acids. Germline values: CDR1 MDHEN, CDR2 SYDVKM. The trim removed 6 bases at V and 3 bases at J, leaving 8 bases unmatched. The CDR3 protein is CASSLRTSGIYEQYF. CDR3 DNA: TGTGCCAGCAGCCTTAGGACTAGCGGTATCTACGAGCAGTACTTC.

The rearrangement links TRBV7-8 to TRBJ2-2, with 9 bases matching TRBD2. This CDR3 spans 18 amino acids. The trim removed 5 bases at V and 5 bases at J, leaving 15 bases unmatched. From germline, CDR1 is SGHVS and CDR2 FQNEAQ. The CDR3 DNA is TGTGCCAGCAGCCAATTGACTGGCGGGAGGGCCGGAACCGGGGAGCTGTTTTTT. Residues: CASSQLTGGRAGTGELFF. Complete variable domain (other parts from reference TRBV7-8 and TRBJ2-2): GAGVSQSPRYKVAKRGQDVALRCDPISGHVSLFWYQQALGQGPEFLTYFQNEAQLDKSGLPSDRFFAERPEGSVSTLKIQRTQQEDSAVYLCASSQLTGGRAGTGELFFGEGSRLTVL.

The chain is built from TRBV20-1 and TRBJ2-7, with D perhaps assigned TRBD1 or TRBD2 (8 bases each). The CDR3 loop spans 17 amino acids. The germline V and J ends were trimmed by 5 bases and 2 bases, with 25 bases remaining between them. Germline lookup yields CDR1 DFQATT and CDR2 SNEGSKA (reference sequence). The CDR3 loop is CSARQGLAGRVTYEQYF. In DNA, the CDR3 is TGCAGTGCTCGACAGGGGCTAGCGGGCCGGGTTACCTACGAGCAGTACTTC.

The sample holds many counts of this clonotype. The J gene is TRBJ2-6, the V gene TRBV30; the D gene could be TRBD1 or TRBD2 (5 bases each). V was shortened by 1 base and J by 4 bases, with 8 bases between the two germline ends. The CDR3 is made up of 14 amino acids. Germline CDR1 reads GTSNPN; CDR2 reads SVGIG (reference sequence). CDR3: CAWSGGAGANVLTF. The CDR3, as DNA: TGTGCCTGGAGTGGAGGGGCCGGGGCCAACGTCCTGACTTTC.

As DNA, the CDR3 is TGTGCCAGCAGCTGGGACAGGGGTCCAGAGACCCAGTACTTC. Protein: CASSWDRGPETQYF. The chain links TRBV7-9 to TRBJ2-5, with 10 bases lining up with TRBD1. CDR1 is SEHNR, CDR2 FQNEAQ, per germline (reference sequence). This CDR3 is built from 14 residues. Unmatched junction bases numbered 3, after V lost 4 bases and J lost 4 bases.

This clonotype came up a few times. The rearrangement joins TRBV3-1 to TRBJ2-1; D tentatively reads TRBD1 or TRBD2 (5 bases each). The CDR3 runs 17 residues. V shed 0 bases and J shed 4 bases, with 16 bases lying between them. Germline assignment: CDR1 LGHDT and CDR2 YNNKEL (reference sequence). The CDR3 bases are TGTGCCAGCAGCCAAGATTTTAGAGGGACCCAATACAATGAGCAGTTCTTC. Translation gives CASSQDFRGTQYNEQFF.

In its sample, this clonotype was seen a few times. This chain's CDR3 is CASSTGGEGLEDTQYF. In DNA form, the CDR3 reads TGTGCCAGCAGTACGGGGGGGGAGGGCCTCGAGGATACGCAGTATTTT. The J gene is TRBJ2-3, the V gene TRBV28, with 8 bases fitting TRBD2. CDR1 is MDHEN and CDR2 is SYDVKM in the germline V gene. The CDR3 spans 16 residues. Trimming cost V 5 bases and J 6 bases; bases outside gene matches: 13. The whole variable domain, remainder taken from reference TRBV28 and TRBJ2-3, is DVKVTQSSRYLVKRTGEKVFLECVQDMDHENMFWYRQDPGLGLRLIYFSYDVKMKEKGDIPEGYSVSREKKERFSLILESASTNQTSMYLCASSTGGEGLEDTQYFGPGTRLTVL.

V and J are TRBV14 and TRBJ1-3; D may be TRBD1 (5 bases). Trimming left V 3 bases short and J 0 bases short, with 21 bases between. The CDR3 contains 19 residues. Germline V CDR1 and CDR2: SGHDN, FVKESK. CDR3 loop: CASSQSYRWDGASGNTIYF. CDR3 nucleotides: TGTGCCAGCAGCCAGTCCTACCGGTGGGACGGAGCCTCTGGAAACACCATATATTTT.